This TCR beta chain was captured in a study of T cells after yellow fever vaccination. Study-level results: Abundant clonotypes from the bulk population could contaminate FACS-sorted repertoires.

Turning to this clonotype: What it recognizes is unknown.

Trimming left V 0 bases short and J 6 bases short, with 7 bases between. Germline V gene lookup returns CDR1 LNHDA and CDR2 SQIVND (reference sequence). The CDR3 is made up of 13 amino acids. Each CDR3 protein gets one entry after TCRdb re-called the 5' RACE reads with MiXCR. Of 110,000 to 150,000 distinct CDR3 sequences in the sample, 6.6% were seen once. This rearrangement joins TRBV19 to TRBJ2-3; no firm D call. The receptor was isolated from a man aged 30 to 45 who received the YFV17D yellow fever vaccine. The sample here was CD4+ T cells sorted from PBMCs, taken 10 days after the yellow fever booster vaccination. The CDR3 reads CASSIDRLDTQYF. DNA for the CDR3: TGTGCCAGTAGTATAGACCGACTTGATACGCAGTATTTT.